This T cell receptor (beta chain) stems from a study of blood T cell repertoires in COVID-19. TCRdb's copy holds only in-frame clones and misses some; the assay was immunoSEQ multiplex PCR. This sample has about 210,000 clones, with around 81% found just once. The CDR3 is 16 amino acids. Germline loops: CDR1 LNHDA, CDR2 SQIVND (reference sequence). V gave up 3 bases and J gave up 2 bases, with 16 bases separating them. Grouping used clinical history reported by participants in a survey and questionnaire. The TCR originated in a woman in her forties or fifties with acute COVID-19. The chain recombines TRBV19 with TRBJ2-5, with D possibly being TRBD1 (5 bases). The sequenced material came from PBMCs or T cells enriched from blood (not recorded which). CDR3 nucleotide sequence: TGTGCCAGTAGTATTCGGGCAGGGCCGGTTCAAGAGACCCAGTACTTC. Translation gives CASSIRAGPVQETQYF.